The present entry profiles one TCR beta chain with its context. Its antigen is undetermined. The sample belongs to a study of pediatric ulcerative colitis. Study findings and constraints: Repertoires came from total lymphocyte DNA, so rare subsets like regulatory T cells may be missed. Acute severe colitis showed lower rectal diversity from clonal expansions. Blood-rectal clonal overlap within each person was significantly higher in ulcerative colitis patients than controls.

Up to 500,000 reads were sequenced per sample. Libraries were prepared by immunoSEQ multiplex PCR; TCRdb keeps only in-frame clonotypes and omits some of them. The sample gives more than 35,000 clones, 60% to 75% of which show up once; around 0.74% is in the top ten. The germline gives CDR1 SGHRS, CDR2 YFSETQ. CDR3 length equals 18 residues. V lost 3 bases to trimming and J lost 0 bases, with 16 bases between them. One to two pinch biopsies were taken from the rectum during colonoscopy. The TCR was taken from a boy between 5 and 17 years old with moderate ulcerative colitis. The specimen was gut tissue. The chain is built from TRBV5-1 and TRBJ2-6, with no clear D. The DNA of the CDR3 is TGCGCCAGCAGCTCAACAGAGCTCTCCCTCTCTGGGGCCAACGTCCTGACTTTC. Translation: CASSSTELSLSGANVLTF. The full variable domain, completed using reference TRBV5-1 and TRBJ2-6, is KAGVTQTPRYLIKTRGQQVTLSCSPISGHRSVSWYQQTPGQGLQFLFEYFSETQRNKGNFPGRFSGRQFSNSRSEMNVSTLELGDSALYLCASSSTELSLSGANVLTFGAGSRLTVL.